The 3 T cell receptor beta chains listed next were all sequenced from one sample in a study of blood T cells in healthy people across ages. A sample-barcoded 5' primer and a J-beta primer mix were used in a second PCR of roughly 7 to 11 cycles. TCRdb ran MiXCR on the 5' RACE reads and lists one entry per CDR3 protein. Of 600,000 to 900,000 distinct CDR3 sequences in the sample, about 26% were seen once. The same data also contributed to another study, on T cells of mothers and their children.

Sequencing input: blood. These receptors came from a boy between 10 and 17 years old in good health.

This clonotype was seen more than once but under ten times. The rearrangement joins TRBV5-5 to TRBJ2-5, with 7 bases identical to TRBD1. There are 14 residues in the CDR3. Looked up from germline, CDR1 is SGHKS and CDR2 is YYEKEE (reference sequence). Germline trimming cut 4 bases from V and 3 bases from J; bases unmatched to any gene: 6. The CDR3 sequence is CASSVTGTEETQYF. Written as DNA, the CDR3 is TGTGCCAGCAGCGTAACCGGGACAGAAGAGACCCAGTACTTC.

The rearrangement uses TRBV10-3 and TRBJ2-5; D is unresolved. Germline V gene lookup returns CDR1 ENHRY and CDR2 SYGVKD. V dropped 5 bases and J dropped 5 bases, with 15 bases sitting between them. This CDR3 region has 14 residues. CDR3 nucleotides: TGTGCCATCAGTCCTCTAGGGCCTCGGGAGACCCAGTACTTC. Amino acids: CAISPLGPRETQYF.

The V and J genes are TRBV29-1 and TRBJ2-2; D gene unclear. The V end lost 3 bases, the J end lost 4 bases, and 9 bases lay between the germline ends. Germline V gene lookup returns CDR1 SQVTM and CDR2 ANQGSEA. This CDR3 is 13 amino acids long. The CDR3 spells CSVDFRLTGELFF. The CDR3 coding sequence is TGCAGCGTTGATTTCAGGCTCACCGGGGAGCTGTTTTTT.